One sample yielded the 20 T cell receptor beta chains listed below, sequenced in a study of beta chain features in type 1 diabetes. Study-level results: Shortening that was moderate but significant affected the TCRB CDR3s of Type 1 diabetes patients in all four CD4+ subsets.

What these receptors recognize is not known. The whole isolated RNA underwent reverse transcription, so sequencing captured expressed TCRB transcripts. The assay was immunoSEQ multiplex PCR, and TCRdb's table has in-frame clones only and misses some. This table holds hundreds of thousands of clones, roughly a tenth found once. The specimen was naive CD4+ T cells from blood. These receptors originate from a man aged 25 to 40 with type 1 diabetes.

The chain's CDR3 is CASSQQTSGAGELFF. DNA of the CDR3: TGCGCCAGCAGCCAACAAACTAGCGGGGCCGGGGAGCTGTTTTTT. The chain couples TRBV4-3 to TRBJ2-2; TRBD2 aligns across 10 bases. The V gene's germline CDR1 is LGHNA and CDR2 YSLEER. Losses at the gene ends were 2 bases for V and 6 bases for J; bases not matched to a gene: 3. There are 15 residues in the CDR3.

The V gene is TRBV5-1, the J gene TRBJ2-5, with 8 nucleotides matching TRBD2. CDR1 and CDR2 (germline): SGHRS, YFSETQ. The CDR3 sequence is 14 residues long. With V trimmed by 4 bases and J by 2 bases, 4 bases remained unmatched. This CDR3 is CASSPSGGQETQYF. The CDR3 DNA is TGCGCCAGCAGCCCGAGCGGGGGACAAGAGACCCAGTACTTC.

This clone appeared a few times. The J gene is TRBJ2-5, the V gene TRBV7-9; D may be TRBD2 (6 bases). The CDR3 runs to 16 residues. V was pared by 5 bases and J by 4 bases, with 20 bases between. The germline CDR1 and CDR2 sequences are SEHNR and FQNEAQ (reference sequence). The CDR3 reads CASSPTRGQGGETQYF. The CDR3 DNA follows: TGTGCCAGCAGCCCAACTCGTGGTCAGGGAGGAGAGACCCAGTACTTC. Supplemented by reference TRBV7-9 and TRBJ2-5, the full variable domain reads DTGVSQNPRHKITKRGQNVTFRCDPISEHNRLYWYRQTLGQGPEFLTYFQNEAQLEKSRLLSDRFSAERPKGSFSTLEIQRTEQGDSAMYLCASSPTRGQGGETQYFGPGTRLLVL.

The chain links TRBV30 to TRBJ2-7; TRBD2 aligns across 7 bases. The CDR3 totals 16 residues. Germline lookup yields CDR1 GTSNPN and CDR2 SVGIG (reference sequence). V was pared by 8 bases and J by 3 bases, with 19 bases of the junction left unmatched. The CDR3 is CARNSGGPAVVYEQYF. CDR3 nucleotides: TGTGCCCGTAATTCGGGGGGACCGGCGGTTGTCTACGAGCAGTACTTC.

This clone was recorded a few times. The chain links TRBV25-1 to TRBJ2-7; a weak D match, TRBD2 (6 bases). CDR1 and CDR2 (germline): MGHDK, SYGVNS. This CDR3 has 16 residues. Deletions cut 3 bases from V and 0 bases from J, with 15 bases between. Here the CDR3 reads CASSDPALGGSYEQYF. The CDR3 DNA reads TGTGCCAGCAGTGACCCGGCCTTGGGGGGCTCCTACGAGCAGTACTTC.

This clone appeared a few times. The V and J genes are TRBV4-1 and TRBJ1-2; 7 bases map to TRBD1. The CDR3 contains 15 residues. Unmatched junction bases numbered 10, after V lost 1 base and J lost 8 bases. Per germline, CDR1 MGHRA and CDR2 YSYEKL. Here the CDR3 reads CASSQAEGAWIGYTF. The DNA of the CDR3 is TGCGCCAGCAGCCAAGCGGAGGGGGCATGGATAGGCTACACCTTC.

This clone was found a few times. The CDR3 nucleotides read TGCGCCAGCAGCAACTTAGCGGGGGGGCAAAACATTCAGTACTTC. Encoded protein: CASSNLAGGQNIQYF. This sequence joins TRBV5-1 and TRBJ2-4, with 11 nucleotides matching TRBD2. The V and J ends lost 4 bases and 5 bases, in that order; junction bases with no gene match: 5. Germline V gene data show CDR1 as SGHRS and CDR2 as YFSETQ. CDR3 size: 15 residues.

This clone was detected a few times. The chain uses TRBV5-1 and TRBJ1-6; no clear D. The CDR3 is made up of 13 amino acids. V lost 5 bases, J lost 7 bases, and 10 bases lay in between. Germline CDR1 SGHRS, CDR2 YFSETQ. The CDR3 sequence: CASRGSDNSPLHF. CDR3 nucleotide sequence: TGCGCCAGCAGAGGAAGCGACAATTCACCCCTCCACTTT.

This clone was seen more than once but under ten times. CDR3 loop: CASSQREDREQYF. The CDR3 nucleotides are TGTGCCAGCAGCCAACGAGAGGATCGAGAGCAGTACTTC. The rearrangement joins TRBV5-4 to TRBJ2-7; D is ambiguous. Per the germline V gene, CDR1 is SGHNT and CDR2 is YYREEE (reference sequence). V lost 4 bases and J lost 7, with 15 bases in between. The CDR3 is 13 amino acids.

The chain has TRBV30 and TRBJ1-2; 7 bases match TRBD1. The CDR3 is 12 amino acids. With V trimmed by 5 bases and J by 0 bases, 0 bases remained unmatched. The germline V gene has CDR1 GTSNPN and CDR2 SVGIG (reference sequence). The CDR3 sequence: CAWGTANYGYTF. The DNA for the CDR3 is TGTGCCTGGGGGACAGCTAACTATGGCTACACCTTC.

This clone was picked up a small number of times. J is TRBJ2-6 and V is TRBV27; 10 bases fit TRBD1. The CDR3 has 18 residues. V gave up 5 bases and J gave up 1 base; unmatched junction bases: 8. CDR1 is MNHEY and CDR2 is SMNVEV in the germline V gene (reference sequence). CDR3: CASSKRDRGGSGANVLTF. CDR3 coding DNA: TGTGCCAGCAGTAAAAGGGACAGGGGTGGGTCTGGGGCCAACGTCCTGACTTTC.

This clone was seen only a few times. V gene TRBV6-1 combines with J gene TRBJ1-2, with unresolved D. The V gene lost 4 bases and the J gene lost 2 bases, with 17 bases spanning the gap. Germline CDR1 and CDR2: MNHNS and SASEGT. The CDR3 contains 16 residues. CDR3: CASSGLRSGGNYGYTF. CDR3 coding DNA: TGTGCCAGCAGTGGTCTTCGCTCGGGAGGGAACTATGGCTACACCTTC.

This chain uses TRBV19 with TRBJ1-1; a weak D match, TRBD1 (5 bases). Trimming cost V 6 bases and J 0 bases, with 14 bases left between them. CDR1 is LNHDA, CDR2 SQIVND, per germline (reference sequence). This CDR3 has 15 residues. CDR3 residues: CASSSRGSVNTEAFF. The CDR3 DNA is TGTGCCAGTAGCTCGCGGGGGTCCGTGAACACTGAAGCTTTCTTT.

The table lists this clone with a few counts. The chain joins TRBV28 to TRBJ1-1; 8 nucleotides align to TRBD1. V lost 6 bases, J lost 1 base, and 4 bases stayed unmatched. The CDR3 length is 14 residues. Germline V gives CDR1 MDHEN, CDR2 SYDVKM. CDR3 residues: CASRTGAQNTEAFF. CDR3 DNA sequence: TGTGCCAGCAGGACAGGGGCGCAGAACACTGAAGCTTTCTTT.

This clone occurred a few times. The chain is built from TRBV4-1 and TRBJ1-3; D unclear. CDR1 MGHRA and CDR2 YSYEKL come from the germline V gene. V lost 1 base to trimming and J lost 4 bases, with 14 bases between them. This CDR3 has 16 amino acids. DNA of the CDR3: TGCGCCAGCAGCCAAGTAGCCGGCTTGAGGGGAAACACCATATATTTT. Its translation is CASSQVAGLRGNTIYF.

CDR3 sequence (DNA): TGTGCCAGCAGCTTGCCTGGGACAGGGGTGGACGAGCAGTACTTC. It is translated as CASSLPGTGVDEQYF. The chain is built from TRBV5-6 and TRBJ2-7; 10 nucleotides match TRBD1. With 1 base clipped from V and 5 bases from J, the junction kept 6 bases outside the gene matches. This CDR3 contains 15 residues. The germline CDR1 and CDR2 sequences are SGHDT and YYEEEE.

The V and J genes are TRBV6-1 and TRBJ2-5; 7 bases agree with TRBD2. The CDR3 is made up of 14 amino acids. Germline V gene sequence: CDR1 MNHNS, CDR2 SASEGT. DNA of the CDR3: TGTGCAAGCTCGTCGACAGCGGGGCCAGAGACCCAGTACTTC. This encodes CASSSTAGPETQYF.

The chain carries TRBV4-3 and TRBJ2-3; no definite D call. The length of the CDR3 is 18 residues. V gave up 3 bases and J gave up 2 bases, with 21 bases separating them. Germline loops: CDR1 LGHNA, CDR2 YSLEER. DNA of the CDR3: TGCGCCAGCAGCCACCTTTCTCTGGCGGCGGATACCACAGATACGCAGTATTTT. Amino acid sequence: CASSHLSLAADTTDTQYF.

V gene TRBV6-5 combines with J gene TRBJ2-2; 13 bases map to TRBD2. V dropped 6 bases and J dropped 4; count of bases not matched to a gene: 2. Germline V gene sequence: CDR1 MNHEY, CDR2 SVGAGI. The CDR3 spans 15 residues. This chain's CDR3 is CASRGLAGVTGELFF. CDR3 DNA: TGTGCCAGCAGAGGACTAGCGGGGGTCACCGGGGAGCTGTTTTTT.

The chain links TRBV4-1 to TRBJ2-7; D might be TRBD1 (6 bases). The CDR3 sequence is 16 residues long. Germline CDR1 MGHRA, CDR2 YSYEKL. The V end lost 4 bases, the J end lost 3 bases, and 19 bases lay between the germline ends. CDR3 coding DNA: TGCGCCAGCAGCCTCCTGCCGGCCACAGGGAACTACGAGCAGTACTTC. Its protein is CASSLLPATGNYEQYF.